These 14 T cell receptor beta chains were sequenced from one sample in a study of cytomegalovirus exposure and HLA in healthy donors. PCR involved 60 Vbeta and 13 Jbeta primers. The method was immunoSEQ multiplex PCR; TCRdb's version includes in-frame clones alone and lacks a portion of them. Among a few hundred thousand clones listed, roughly 81% were seen once. The sample taken for sequencing was PBMCs. Source of these receptors: a woman in her thirties or forties in good health and CMV-seropositive.

This clone has only one observation. One end of the junction varies from germline; a read error may be responsible. The chain employs TRBV18 and TRBJ2-7, with 9 bases lining up with TRBD2. Looked up from germline, CDR1 is KGHSH and CDR2 is LQKENI. This CDR3 has 13 amino acids. CDR3 DNA sequence: TGTGACAGCGGGGGGAGTAAGTCCTACGAGCAGTACTTC. It translates to CDSGGSKSYEQYF.

The J gene is TRBJ1-2, the V gene TRBV27; no clear D. This CDR3 comprises 14 residues. Germline values: CDR1 MNHEY, CDR2 SMNVEV (reference sequence). Trimming removed 7 bases at V and 1 base at J, with 13 bases between. The chain's CDR3 is CASKNSGNNYGYTF. The CDR3 DNA reads as TGTGCCAGCAAGAACTCCGGGAATAACTATGGCTACACCTTC.

The chain links TRBV7-2 to TRBJ2-5; D not certain. V was trimmed by 1 base and J by 5 bases, leaving 8 bases between them. Germline CDR1 is SGHTA and CDR2 is FQGNSA. The CDR3 consists of 13 residues. The CDR3 DNA reads as TGTGCCAGCAGCTTAGTAGCAAGGGAGACCCAGTACTTC. It specifies CASSLVARETQYF.

The chain recombines TRBV19 with TRBJ1-5, with D unclear. The CDR3 is made up of 15 amino acids. V dropped 1 base and J dropped 2 bases, with 9 bases sitting between them. CDR1 LNHDA and CDR2 SQIVND come from the germline V gene (reference sequence). CDR3 nucleotide sequence: TGTGCCAGTAGTATAGTAAAAAGCTGCAATCAGCCCCAGCATTTT. Its translation: CASSIVKSCNQPQHF.

The J gene is TRBJ2-7, the V gene TRBV30, with a weak D call TRBD2 (5 bases). Germline-derived CDR1 and CDR2 are GTSNPN and SVGIG (reference sequence). The length of the CDR3 is 15 residues. Trimming cost V 3 bases and J 0 bases, with 15 bases left between them. DNA of the CDR3: TGTGCCTGGAGCCCCGGACTCCAGAGCTCCTACGAGCAGTACTTC. As protein: CAWSPGLQSSYEQYF.

V usage is TRBV27 and J usage is TRBJ2-7; D may be TRBD1 (5 bases). The CDR3 loop spans 14 amino acids. The ends were cut back, 3 bases at V and 6 bases at J, with 15 bases in the middle. Looked up from germline, CDR1 is MNHEY and CDR2 is SMNVEV (reference sequence). The CDR3 DNA is TGTGCCAGCAGTTTCCGGCAGGGCGGCTCCGAGCAGTACTTC. Protein: CASSFRQGGSEQYF.

This rearrangement joins TRBV10-3 to TRBJ1-2, with TRBD1 identical over 8 bases. J was trimmed by 6 bases and V by 6 bases; bases with no gene match: 9. From germline, CDR1 is ENHRY and CDR2 SYGVKD. CDR3 length: 14 amino acids. DNA for the CDR3: TGTGCCATCAGGGACCCGCAGGGGGCGGATGGCTACACCTTC. The encoded protein is CAIRDPQGADGYTF.

The V gene is TRBV10-3, the J gene TRBJ1-4; possibly TRBD1 for D (6 bases). The CDR3 runs to 14 residues. With 2 bases removed from V and 2 bases from J, the gap between germline ends came to 6 bases. The germline V gene has CDR1 ENHRY and CDR2 SYGVKD. The CDR3 DNA reads TGTGCCATCAGTGAGGGACAGACTAATGAAAAACTGTTTTTT. It yields the protein CAISEGQTNEKLFF.

The chain links TRBV19 to TRBJ1-1, with D tentatively TRBD1 (6 bases). Germline lookup yields CDR1 LNHDA and CDR2 SQIVND (reference sequence). The V gene lost 1 base and the J gene lost 1 base, with 13 bases spanning the gap. CDR3 size: 16 residues. The CDR3 bases are TGTGCCAGTAGTATAGCGGCAGGGGAAAAGAACACTGAAGCTTTCTTT. Translating gives CASSIAAGEKNTEAFF. The full variable domain, with the rest looked up from reference TRBV19 and TRBJ1-1, is DGGITQSPKYLFRKEGQNVTLSCEQNLNHDAMYWYRQDPGQGLRLIYYSQIVNDFQKGDIAEGYSVSREKKESFPLTVTSAQKNPTAFYLCASSIAAGEKNTEAFFGQGTRLTVV.

The genes are TRBV5-1 and TRBJ1-1; D is undetermined. Germline CDR1 reads SGHRS; CDR2 reads YFSETQ. V was pared by 2 bases and J by 1 base, with 6 bases between. The CDR3 sequence is 13 residues long. The CDR3 DNA reads TGCGCCAGCAGCTTATTGGCGAACACTGAAGCTTTCTTT. Its protein product is CASSLLANTEAFF.

In its sample, this clone was seen once. One junction end does not reproduce the germline sequence, and a read error may be involved. The chain is built from TRBV7-7 and TRBJ2-1; 9 nucleotides align to TRBD2. The germline gives CDR1 SSHAT, CDR2 FNYEAQ (reference sequence). The length of the CDR3 is 14 residues. For the CDR3, the DNA is TGTGCTAGCATGGTAGGGACTAGCTCCGATGAGCAGTTCTTC. It is translated as CASMVGTSSDEQFF.

A note on this clone: Additional DNA sequences in this sample encode the identical CDR3. This sequence joins TRBV27 and TRBJ2-7; 7 bases match TRBD2. Looked up from germline, CDR1 is MNHEY and CDR2 is SMNVEV (reference sequence). The V segment lost 3 bases and the J segment 1 base; nucleotides outside the gene matches: 0. This CDR3 is 13 amino acids long. The CDR3 sequence is CASSLGGSYEQYF. The CDR3 DNA is TGTGCCAGCAGTTTGGGGGGGTCCTACGAGCAGTACTTC.

This sequence joins TRBV2 and TRBJ1-2; TRBD1 is a possible D gene (5 bases). Germline V gene lookup returns CDR1 SNHLY and CDR2 FYNNEI. Trimming removed 6 bases at V and 6 bases at J, with 20 bases between. The CDR3 runs to 15 residues. Written as DNA, the CDR3 is TGTGCCAGCAGCCAATCCGGGACTGAAGGTAATGGCTACACCTTC. Its translation: CASSQSGTEGNGYTF.

The count of this clone is one. V usage is TRBV7-2 and J usage is TRBJ2-7; the D gene is possibly TRBD1 (5 bases). The CDR3 is 16 residues long. V shed 0 bases and J shed 0 bases, with 12 bases lying between them. The V gene's germline CDR1 is SGHTA and CDR2 FQGNSA. This CDR3 reads CASSLASGMSSYEQYF. The CDR3 nucleotides are TGTGCCAGCAGCTTAGCGTCAGGGATGAGCTCCTACGAGCAGTACTTC.